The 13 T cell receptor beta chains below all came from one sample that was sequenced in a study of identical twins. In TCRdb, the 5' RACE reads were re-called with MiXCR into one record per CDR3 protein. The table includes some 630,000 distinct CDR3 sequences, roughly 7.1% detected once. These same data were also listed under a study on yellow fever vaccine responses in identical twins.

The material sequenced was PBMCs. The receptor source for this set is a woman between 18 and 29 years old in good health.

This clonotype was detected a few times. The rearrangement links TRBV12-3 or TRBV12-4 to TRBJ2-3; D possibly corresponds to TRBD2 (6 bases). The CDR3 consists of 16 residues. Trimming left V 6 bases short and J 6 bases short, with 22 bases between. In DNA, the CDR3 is TGTGCCAGCAGCCCTTTCCCCTCCGAGGAGGGGGATACGCAGTATTTT. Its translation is CASSPFPSEEGDTQYF.

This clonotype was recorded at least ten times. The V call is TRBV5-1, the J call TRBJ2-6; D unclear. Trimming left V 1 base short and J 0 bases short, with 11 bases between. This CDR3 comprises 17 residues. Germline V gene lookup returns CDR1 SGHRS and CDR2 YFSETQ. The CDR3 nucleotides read TGCGCCAGCAGCTTGCGTATGGCAGGCTCTGGGGCCAACGTCCTGACTTTC. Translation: CASSLRMAGSGANVLTF.

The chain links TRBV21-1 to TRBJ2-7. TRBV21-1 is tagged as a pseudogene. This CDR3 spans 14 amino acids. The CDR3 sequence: CASSKGEKLYEQYV. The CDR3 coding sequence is TGTGCCAGCAGCAAAGGGGAGAAGCTCTACGAGCAGTACGTC.

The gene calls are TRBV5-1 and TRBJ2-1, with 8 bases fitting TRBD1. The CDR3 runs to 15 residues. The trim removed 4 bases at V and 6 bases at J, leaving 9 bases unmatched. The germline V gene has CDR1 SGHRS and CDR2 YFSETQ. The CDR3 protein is CASSPYRGSVNEQFF. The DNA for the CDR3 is TGCGCCAGCAGCCCGTACAGGGGGTCGGTCAATGAGCAGTTCTTC. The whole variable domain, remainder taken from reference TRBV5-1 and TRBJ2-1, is KAGVTQTPRYLIKTRGQQVTLSCSPISGHRSVSWYQQTPGQGLQFLFEYFSETQRNKGNFPGRFSGRQFSNSRSEMNVSTLELGDSALYLCASSPYRGSVNEQFFGPGTRLTVL.

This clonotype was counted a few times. CDR3 region: CASRGSGNIQYF. The CDR3 nucleotides are TGCGCCAGCAGGGGCTCGGGAAACATTCAGTACTTC. V usage is TRBV5-1 and J usage is TRBJ2-4; no clear D gene. V was clipped by 5 bases and J by 6 bases, with 9 bases between them. The CDR3 is 12 residues long. Germline V gene sequence: CDR1 SGHRS, CDR2 YFSETQ.

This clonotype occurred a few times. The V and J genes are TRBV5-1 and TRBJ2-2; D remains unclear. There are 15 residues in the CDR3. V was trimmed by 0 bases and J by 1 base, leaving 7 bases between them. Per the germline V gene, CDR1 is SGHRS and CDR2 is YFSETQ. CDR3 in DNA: TGCGCCAGCAGCTTGGACACTTTGAACACCGGGGAGCTGTTTTTT. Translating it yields CASSLDTLNTGELFF.

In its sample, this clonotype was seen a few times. The CDR3 DNA reads as TGTGCCACCAGTACCCAGATAGCGGGAGTGGGTGCGGAGCAGTTCTTC. Its protein is CATSTQIAGVGAEQFF. This sequence joins TRBV24-1 and TRBJ2-1, with 9 bases aligning to TRBD2. The CDR3 is 16 amino acids. In germline, CDR1 is KGHDR, CDR2 SFDVKD. The V gene end was trimmed by 6 bases and the J gene end by 10 bases; junction bases not matched to a gene: 15.

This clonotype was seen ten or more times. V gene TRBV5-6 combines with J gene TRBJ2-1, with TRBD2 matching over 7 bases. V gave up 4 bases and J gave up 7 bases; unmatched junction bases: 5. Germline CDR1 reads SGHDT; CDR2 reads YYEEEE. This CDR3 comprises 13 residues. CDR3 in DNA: TGTGCCAGCAGCCGGAGGACTAGAAATGAGCAGTTCTTC. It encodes CASSRRTRNEQFF.

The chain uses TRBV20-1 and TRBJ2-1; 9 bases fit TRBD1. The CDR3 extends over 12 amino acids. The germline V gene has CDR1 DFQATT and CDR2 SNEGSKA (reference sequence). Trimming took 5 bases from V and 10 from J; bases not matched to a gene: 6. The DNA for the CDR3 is TGCAGTGCTTTACAGGGGGCGCGCGAGCAGTTCTTC. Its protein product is CSALQGAREQFF.

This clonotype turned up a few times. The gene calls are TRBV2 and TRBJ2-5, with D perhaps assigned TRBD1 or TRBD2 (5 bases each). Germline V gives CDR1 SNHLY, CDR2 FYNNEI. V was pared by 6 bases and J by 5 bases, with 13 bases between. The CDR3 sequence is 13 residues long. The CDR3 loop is CASRGDQGETQYF. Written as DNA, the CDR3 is TGTGCCAGCAGGGGGGACCAGGGCGAGACCCAGTACTTC.

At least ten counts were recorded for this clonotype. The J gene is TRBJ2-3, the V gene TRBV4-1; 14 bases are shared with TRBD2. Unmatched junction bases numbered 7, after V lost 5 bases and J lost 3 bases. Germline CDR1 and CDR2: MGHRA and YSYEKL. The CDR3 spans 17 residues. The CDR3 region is CASSLPGLAGVTDTQYF. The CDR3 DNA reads TGCGCCAGCAGCTTACCGGGACTAGCGGGAGTTACAGATACGCAGTATTTT.

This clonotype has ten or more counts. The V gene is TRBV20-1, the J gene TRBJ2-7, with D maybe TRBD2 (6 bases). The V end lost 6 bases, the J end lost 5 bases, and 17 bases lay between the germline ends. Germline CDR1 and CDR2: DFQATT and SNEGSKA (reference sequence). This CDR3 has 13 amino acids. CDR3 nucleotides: TGCAGTGCCGATAGCGGTTTTAAGGACGAGCAGTACTTC. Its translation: CSADSGFKDEQYF.

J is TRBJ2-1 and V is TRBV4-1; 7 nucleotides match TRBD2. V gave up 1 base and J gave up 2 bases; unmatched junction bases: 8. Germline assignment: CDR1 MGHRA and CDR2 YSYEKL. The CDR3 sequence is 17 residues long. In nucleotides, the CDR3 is TGCGCCAGCAGCCAAGGAACGGGACTACCTCCCTACAATGAGCAGTTCTTC. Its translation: CASSQGTGLPPYNEQFF.